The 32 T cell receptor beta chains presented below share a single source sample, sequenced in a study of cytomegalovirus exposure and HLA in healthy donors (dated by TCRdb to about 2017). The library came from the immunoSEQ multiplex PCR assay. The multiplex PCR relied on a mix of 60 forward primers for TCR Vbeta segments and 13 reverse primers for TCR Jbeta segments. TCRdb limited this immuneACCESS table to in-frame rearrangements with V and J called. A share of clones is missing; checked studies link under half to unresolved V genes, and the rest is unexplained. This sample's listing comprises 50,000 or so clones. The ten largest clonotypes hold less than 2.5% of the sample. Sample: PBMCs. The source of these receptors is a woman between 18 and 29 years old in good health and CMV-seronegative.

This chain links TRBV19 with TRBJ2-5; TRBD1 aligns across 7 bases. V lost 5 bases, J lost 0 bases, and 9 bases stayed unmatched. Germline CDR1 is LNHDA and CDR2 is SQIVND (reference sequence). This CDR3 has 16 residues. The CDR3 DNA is TGTGCCAGTAGTCTCCAACAGGGGCAATACCAAGAGACCCAGTACTTC. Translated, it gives CASSLQQGQYQETQYF.

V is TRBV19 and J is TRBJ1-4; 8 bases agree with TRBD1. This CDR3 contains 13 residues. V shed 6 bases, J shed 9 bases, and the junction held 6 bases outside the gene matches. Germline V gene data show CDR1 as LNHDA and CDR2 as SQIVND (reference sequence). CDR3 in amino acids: CASRITGGQKLFF. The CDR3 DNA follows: TGTGCCAGTAGGATCACAGGGGGTCAAAAACTGTTTTTT.

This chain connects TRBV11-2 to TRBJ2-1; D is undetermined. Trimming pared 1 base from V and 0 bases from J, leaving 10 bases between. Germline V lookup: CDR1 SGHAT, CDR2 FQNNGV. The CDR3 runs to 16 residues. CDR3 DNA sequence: TGTGCCAGCAGCTTAGGCATTCTGAGCTCCTACAATGAGCAGTTCTTC. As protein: CASSLGILSSYNEQFF.

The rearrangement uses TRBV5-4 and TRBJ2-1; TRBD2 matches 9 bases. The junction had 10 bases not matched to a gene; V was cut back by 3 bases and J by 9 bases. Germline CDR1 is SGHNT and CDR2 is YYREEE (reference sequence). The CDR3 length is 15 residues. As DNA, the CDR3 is TGTGCCAGCAGCTCAGCTAGCGGGACACTGGGTGAGCAGTTCTTC. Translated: CASSSASGTLGEQFF.

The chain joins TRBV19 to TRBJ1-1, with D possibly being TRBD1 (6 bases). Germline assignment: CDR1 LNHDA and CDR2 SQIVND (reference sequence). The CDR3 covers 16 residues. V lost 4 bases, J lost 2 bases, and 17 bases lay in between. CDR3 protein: CASSRTAGRGNTEAFF. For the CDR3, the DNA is TGTGCCAGTAGTAGGACAGCAGGGAGGGGAAACACTGAAGCTTTCTTT.

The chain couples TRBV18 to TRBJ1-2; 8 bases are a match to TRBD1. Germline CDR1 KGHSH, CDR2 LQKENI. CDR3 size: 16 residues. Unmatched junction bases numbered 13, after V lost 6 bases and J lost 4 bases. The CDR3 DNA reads TGTGCCAGCTCTCCGGACCAAACAGGGGGGGCCTATGGCTACACCTTC. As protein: CASSPDQTGGAYGYTF.

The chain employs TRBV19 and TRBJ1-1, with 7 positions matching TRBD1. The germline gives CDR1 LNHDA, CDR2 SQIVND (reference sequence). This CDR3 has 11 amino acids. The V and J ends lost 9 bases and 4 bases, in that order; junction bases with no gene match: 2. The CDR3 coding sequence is TGTGCCAGCTCAGGGGGCACTGAAGCTTTCTTT. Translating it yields CASSGGTEAFF.

The chain's CDR3 is CASSPGRDRGHVEYF. The CDR3 DNA follows: TGTGCCAGCAGCCCAGGCCGGGACAGGGGGCACGTTGAGTACTTC. The rearrangement uses TRBV4-2 and TRBJ2-7, with 12 bases that match TRBD1. With 4 bases clipped from V and 11 bases from J, the junction kept 12 bases outside the gene matches. The length of the CDR3 is 15 residues. CDR1 LGHNA and CDR2 YNFKEQ come from the germline V gene.

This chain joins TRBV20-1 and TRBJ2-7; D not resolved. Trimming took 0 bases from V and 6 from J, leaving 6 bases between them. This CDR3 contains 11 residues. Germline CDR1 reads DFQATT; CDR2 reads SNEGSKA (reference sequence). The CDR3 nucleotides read TGCAGTGCTAGAGATCTCCGCGAGCAGTACTTC. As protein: CSARDLREQYF.

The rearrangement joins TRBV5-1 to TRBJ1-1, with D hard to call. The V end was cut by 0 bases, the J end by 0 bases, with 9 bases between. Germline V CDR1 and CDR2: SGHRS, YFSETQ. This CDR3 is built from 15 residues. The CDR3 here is CASSLGPGLNTEAFF. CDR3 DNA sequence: TGCGCCAGCAGCTTGGGCCCGGGTCTGAACACTGAAGCTTTCTTT.

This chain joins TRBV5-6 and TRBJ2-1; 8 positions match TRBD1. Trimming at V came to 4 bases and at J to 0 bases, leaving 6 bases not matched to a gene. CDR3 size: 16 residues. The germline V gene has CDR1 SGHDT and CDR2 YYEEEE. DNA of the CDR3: TGTGCCAGCAGCCACATTACAGGGGGCTCCTACAATGAGCAGTTCTTC. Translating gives CASSHITGGSYNEQFF.

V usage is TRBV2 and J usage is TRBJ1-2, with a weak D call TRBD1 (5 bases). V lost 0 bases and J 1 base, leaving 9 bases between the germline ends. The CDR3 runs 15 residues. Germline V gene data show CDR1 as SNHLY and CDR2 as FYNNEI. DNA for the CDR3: TGTGCCAGCAGTGAAGCGCGGGGCAGTAACTATGGCTACACCTTC. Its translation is CASSEARGSNYGYTF.

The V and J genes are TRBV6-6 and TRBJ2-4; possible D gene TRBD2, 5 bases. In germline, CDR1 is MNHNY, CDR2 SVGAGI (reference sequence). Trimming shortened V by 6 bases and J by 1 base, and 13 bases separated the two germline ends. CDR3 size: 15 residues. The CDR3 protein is CASSRGLRAKNIQYF. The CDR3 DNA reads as TGTGCCAGCAGCCGAGGGTTACGGGCCAAAAACATTCAGTACTTC.

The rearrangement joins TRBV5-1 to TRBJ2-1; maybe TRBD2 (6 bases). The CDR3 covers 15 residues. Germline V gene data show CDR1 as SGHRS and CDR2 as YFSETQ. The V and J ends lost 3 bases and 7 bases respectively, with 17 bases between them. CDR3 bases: TGCGCCAGCAGCTGGAACCGCGGGGTTGTAAATGAGCAGTTCTTC. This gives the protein CASSWNRGVVNEQFF. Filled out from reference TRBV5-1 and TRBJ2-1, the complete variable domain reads KAGVTQTPRYLIKTRGQQVTLSCSPISGHRSVSWYQQTPGQGLQFLFEYFSETQRNKGNFPGRFSGRQFSNSRSEMNVSTLELGDSALYLCASSWNRGVVNEQFFGPGTRLTVL.

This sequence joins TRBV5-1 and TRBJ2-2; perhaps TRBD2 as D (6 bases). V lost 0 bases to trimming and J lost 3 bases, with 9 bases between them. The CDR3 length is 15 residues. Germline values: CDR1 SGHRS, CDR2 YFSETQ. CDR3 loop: CASSLGGLYTGELFF. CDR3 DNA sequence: TGCGCCAGCAGCTTGGGGGGACTCTACACCGGGGAGCTGTTTTTT.

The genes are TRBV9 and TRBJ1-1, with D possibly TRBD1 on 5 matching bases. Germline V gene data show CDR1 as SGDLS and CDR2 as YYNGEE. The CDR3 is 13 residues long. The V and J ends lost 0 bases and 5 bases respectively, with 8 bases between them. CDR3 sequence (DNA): TGTGCCAGCAGCGTAGTTAGGGGTACTGAAGCTTTCTTT. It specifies CASSVVRGTEAFF.

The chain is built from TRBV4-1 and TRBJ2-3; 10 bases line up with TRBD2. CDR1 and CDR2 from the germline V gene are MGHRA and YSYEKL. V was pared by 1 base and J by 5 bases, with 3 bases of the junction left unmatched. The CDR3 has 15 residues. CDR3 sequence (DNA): TGCGCCAGCAGCCAAGGGACTAGCGGAGAAGATACGCAGTATTTT. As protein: CASSQGTSGEDTQYF.

The CDR3 spells CASSLRTGTWTEAFF. The CDR3 DNA reads as TGTGCCAGCAGCTTAAGGACAGGGACGTGGACTGAAGCTTTCTTT. The J gene is TRBJ1-1, the V gene TRBV11-3, with TRBD1 matching over 8 bases. The CDR3 covers 15 residues. Losses at the gene ends were 2 bases for V and 5 bases for J; bases not matched to a gene: 7. The V gene's germline CDR1 is SGHNT and CDR2 YENEEA. Combining the CDR3 with reference TRBV11-3 and TRBJ1-1 gives the whole variable domain EAGVVQSPRYKIIEKKQPVAFWCNPISGHNTLYWYLQNLGQGPELLIRYENEEAVDDSQLPKDRFSAERLKGVDSTLKIQPAELGDSAVYLCASSLRTGTWTEAFFGQGTRLTVV.

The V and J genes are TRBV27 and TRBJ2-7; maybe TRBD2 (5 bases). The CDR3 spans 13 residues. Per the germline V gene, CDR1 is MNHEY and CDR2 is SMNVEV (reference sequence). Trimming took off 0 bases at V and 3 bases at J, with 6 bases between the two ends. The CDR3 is CASSLSRGYEQYF. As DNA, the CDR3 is TGTGCCAGCAGTTTATCTCGGGGCTACGAGCAGTACTTC.

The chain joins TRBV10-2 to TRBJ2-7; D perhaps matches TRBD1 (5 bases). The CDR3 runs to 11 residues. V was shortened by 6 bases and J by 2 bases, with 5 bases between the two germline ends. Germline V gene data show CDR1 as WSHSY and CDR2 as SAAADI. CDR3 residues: CASRGPYEQYF. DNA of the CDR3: TGCGCCAGCAGGGGGCCCTACGAGCAGTACTTC.

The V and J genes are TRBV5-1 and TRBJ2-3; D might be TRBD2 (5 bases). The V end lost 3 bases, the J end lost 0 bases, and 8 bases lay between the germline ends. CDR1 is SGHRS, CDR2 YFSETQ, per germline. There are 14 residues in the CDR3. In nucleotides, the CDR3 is TGCGCCAGCAGCTCGAGGACTAGCACAGATACGCAGTATTTT. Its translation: CASSSRTSTDTQYF.

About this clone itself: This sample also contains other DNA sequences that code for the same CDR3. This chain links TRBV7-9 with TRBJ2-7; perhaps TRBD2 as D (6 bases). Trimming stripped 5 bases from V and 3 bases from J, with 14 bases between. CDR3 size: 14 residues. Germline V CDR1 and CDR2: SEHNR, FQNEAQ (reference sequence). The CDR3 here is CASSKTSSLYEQYF. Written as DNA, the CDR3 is TGTGCCAGCAGCAAGACTAGTAGTCTCTACGAGCAGTACTTC.

The chain's CDR3 is CASSIRPQGWGTEAFF. CDR3 nucleotides: TGTGCCAGTAGTATCCGCCCCCAGGGATGGGGCACTGAAGCTTTCTTT. The gene calls are TRBV19 and TRBJ1-1, with a possible D match to TRBD1 (5 bases). The CDR3 has 16 residues. The V end lost 3 bases, the J end lost 4 bases, and 18 bases lay between the germline ends. The germline V gene encodes CDR1 LNHDA and CDR2 SQIVND (reference sequence). The complete variable domain, with remaining parts taken from reference TRBV19 and TRBJ1-1, reads DGGITQSPKYLFRKEGQNVTLSCEQNLNHDAMYWYRQDPGQGLRLIYYSQIVNDFQKGDIAEGYSVSREKKESFPLTVTSAQKNPTAFYLCASSIRPQGWGTEAFFGQGTRLTVV.

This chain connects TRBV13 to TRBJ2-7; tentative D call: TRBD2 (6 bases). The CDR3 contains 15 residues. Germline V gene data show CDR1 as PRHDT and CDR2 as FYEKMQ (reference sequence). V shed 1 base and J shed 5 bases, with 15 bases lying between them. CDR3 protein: CASSLDPGSTNEQYF. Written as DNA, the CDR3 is TGTGCCAGCAGCTTAGACCCCGGGAGCACGAACGAGCAGTACTTC.

The CDR3 loop is CASSPGTGYNEQFF. CDR3 in DNA: TGTGCCAGCAGTCCCGGGACAGGCTACAATGAGCAGTTCTTC. The chain combines TRBV6-1 with TRBJ2-1; TRBD1 agrees at 8 bases. Germline lookup yields CDR1 MNHNS and CDR2 SASEGT. After removal of 5 bases from V and 3 bases from J, the junction contained 3 bases not matched to a gene. This CDR3 is 14 amino acids long.

The CDR3: CASSVGRGSLAYEQYF. The CDR3 nucleotides are TGCGCCAGCAGCGTCGGTCGGGGGTCCCTCGCCTACGAGCAGTACTTC. The gene calls are TRBV5-1 and TRBJ2-7, with D tentatively TRBD2 (6 bases). The CDR3 extends over 16 amino acids. Germline V gene sequence: CDR1 SGHRS, CDR2 YFSETQ. Trimming took off 4 bases at V and 2 bases at J, with 19 bases between the two ends. The whole variable domain, remainder taken from reference TRBV5-1 and TRBJ2-7, is KAGVTQTPRYLIKTRGQQVTLSCSPISGHRSVSWYQQTPGQGLQFLFEYFSETQRNKGNFPGRFSGRQFSNSRSEMNVSTLELGDSALYLCASSVGRGSLAYEQYFGPGTRLTVT.

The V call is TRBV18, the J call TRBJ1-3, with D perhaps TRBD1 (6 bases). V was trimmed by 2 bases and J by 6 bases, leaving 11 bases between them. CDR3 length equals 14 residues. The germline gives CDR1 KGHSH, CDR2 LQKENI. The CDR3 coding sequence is TGTGCCAGCTCACCATCGGGGGGCCAAAACACCATATATTTT. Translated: CASSPSGGQNTIYF.

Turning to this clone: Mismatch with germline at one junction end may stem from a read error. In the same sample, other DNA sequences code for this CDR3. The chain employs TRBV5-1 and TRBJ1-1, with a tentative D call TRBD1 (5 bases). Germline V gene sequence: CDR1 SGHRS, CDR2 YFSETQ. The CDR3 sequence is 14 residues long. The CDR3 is CASSLVRGNTEAFF. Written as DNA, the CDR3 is TGCGCCAGCAGCTTGGTTCGGGGGAACACTGAGGCTTTCTTT.

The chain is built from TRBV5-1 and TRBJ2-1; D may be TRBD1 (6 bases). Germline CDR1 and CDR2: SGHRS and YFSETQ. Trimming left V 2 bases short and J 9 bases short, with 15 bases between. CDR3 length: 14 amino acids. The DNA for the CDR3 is TGCGCCAGCAGCTTTTCTTACAGGGATAGTGAGCAGTTCTTC. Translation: CASSFSYRDSEQFF.

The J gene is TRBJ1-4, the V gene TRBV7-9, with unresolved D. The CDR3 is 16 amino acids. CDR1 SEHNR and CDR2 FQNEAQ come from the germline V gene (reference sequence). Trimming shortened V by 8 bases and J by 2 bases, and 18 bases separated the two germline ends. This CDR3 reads CASGGMHGDTNEKLFF. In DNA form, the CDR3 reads TGTGCCAGCGGTGGGATGCACGGGGATACTAATGAAAAACTGTTTTTT.

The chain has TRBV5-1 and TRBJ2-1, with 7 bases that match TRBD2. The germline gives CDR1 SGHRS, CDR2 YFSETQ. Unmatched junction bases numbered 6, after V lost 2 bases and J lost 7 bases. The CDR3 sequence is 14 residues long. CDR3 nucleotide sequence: TGCGCCAGCAGCTTCTACGTGGGGGGGAATGAGCAGTTCTTC. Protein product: CASSFYVGGNEQFF. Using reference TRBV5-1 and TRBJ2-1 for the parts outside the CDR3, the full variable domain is KAGVTQTPRYLIKTRGQQVTLSCSPISGHRSVSWYQQTPGQGLQFLFEYFSETQRNKGNFPGRFSGRQFSNSRSEMNVSTLELGDSALYLCASSFYVGGNEQFFGPGTRLTVL.

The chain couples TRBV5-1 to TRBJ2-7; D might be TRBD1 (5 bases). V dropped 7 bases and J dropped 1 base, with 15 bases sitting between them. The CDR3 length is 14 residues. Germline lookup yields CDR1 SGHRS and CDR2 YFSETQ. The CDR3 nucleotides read TGCGCCAGCGCAACAGGTCCAGGGTCCTACGAGCAGTACTTC. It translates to CASATGPGSYEQYF.